This T cell receptor beta chain was retrieved from a study of cytomegalovirus exposure and HLA in healthy donors. Study-wide results and limits: Confirmation was obtained in vitro that a few CMV-associated chains are specific for CMV antigens. Despite most TCR sequences being rare, some public TCRs occurred in many donors. Donors were assumed by presence/absence analyses to have roughly uniform sequencing depth.

The study ran its PCR with 60 Vbeta and 13 Jbeta primers. TCRdb's table, derived via immunoSEQ multiplex PCR, lists solely in-frame clones and lacks some. The top ten clones hold roughly 7% of a sample with about 100,000 clones, approximately 72% of them seen once. The length of the CDR3 is 16 residues. Germline V gives CDR1 SGHDT, CDR2 YYEEEE. V shed 4 bases, J shed 6 bases, and the junction held 9 bases outside the gene matches. Remarks on this clone: Its target is not known.

This sequence was found in a man aged 40-50 years in good health and CMV-seropositive. The chain links TRBV5-6 to TRBJ2-7, with 14 bases aligning to TRBD2. Sequenced: PBMCs. CDR3 amino acids: CASSPGLAGDLSEQYF. The CDR3 region has the DNA TGTGCCAGCAGCCCGGGACTAGCGGGAGACCTCTCCGAGCAGTACTTC.